The 6 T cell receptor beta chains below all came from one sample that was sequenced in a study of control samples from healthy donors and cancer patients. Method: immunoSEQ multiplex PCR; TCRdb's copy keeps in-frame clones and lacks some. The repertoire holds 170,000 or so clones, roughly 92% seen once, with around 1.3% in the top ten. The sample consisted of blood. The receptors stem from a woman aged 18-30 years in good health.

The rearrangement uses TRBV7-9 and TRBJ1-1, with no clear D. The CDR3 has 15 residues. The germline V and J ends were trimmed by 4 bases and 11 bases, with 23 bases remaining between them. Germline lookup yields CDR1 SEHNR and CDR2 FQNEAQ (reference sequence). The CDR3: CASSSGLGGGGRAFF. The CDR3 nucleotides read TGTGCCAGCAGCTCTGGGCTGGGAGGAGGTGGTAGGGCTTTCTTT.

The rearrangement joins TRBV10-3 to TRBJ2-5, with 7 nucleotides matching TRBD2. The CDR3 is 14 amino acids. Trimming at V came to 3 bases and at J to 5 bases, leaving 6 bases not matched to a gene. Germline V gives CDR1 ENHRY, CDR2 SYGVKD. This chain's CDR3 is CAISDSRELETQYF. The CDR3 DNA follows: TGTGCCATCAGTGACTCGCGGGAGTTGGAGACCCAGTACTTC.

CDR3: CASRRTGVTEAFF. The CDR3 nucleotides are TGTGCCAGCAGACGGACAGGGGTGACTGAAGCTTTCTTT. The J gene is TRBJ1-1, the V gene TRBV5-6, with 9 bases identical to TRBD1. Germline CDR1 reads SGHDT; CDR2 reads YYEEEE. The CDR3 contains 13 residues. Losses at the gene ends were 5 bases for V and 5 bases for J; bases not matched to a gene: 4.

V usage is TRBV15 and J usage is TRBJ1-2; no definite D call. Trimming pared 6 bases from V and 8 bases from J, leaving 19 bases between. The CDR3 consists of 14 residues. CDR1 LNHNV and CDR2 YYDKDF come from the germline V gene (reference sequence). CDR3 coding DNA: TGTGCCACCAGTTCCTCCTCAGCGAGTTACGGCTACACCTTC. It specifies CATSSSSASYGYTF.

V and J are TRBV5-4 and TRBJ2-1, with TRBD2 identical over 8 bases. There are 13 residues in the CDR3. J gave up 6 bases and V 6 bases, and 5 bases lay outside the gene matches. Germline lookup yields CDR1 SGHNT and CDR2 YYREEE (reference sequence). Here the CDR3 reads CASKAGVSNEQFF. CDR3 DNA: TGTGCCAGCAAAGCGGGAGTGAGCAATGAGCAGTTCTTC. The variable domain in full, with the rest retrieved from reference TRBV5-4 and TRBJ2-1, is ETGVTQSPTHLIKTRGQQVTLRCSSQSGHNTVSWYQQALGQGPQFIFQYYREEENGRGNFPPRFSGLQFPNYSSELNVNALELDDSALYLCASKAGVSNEQFFGPGTRLTVL.

The V call is TRBV28, the J call TRBJ1-5, with 7 bases matching TRBD1. This CDR3 is built from 15 residues. The trim removed 5 bases at V and 4 bases at J, leaving 8 bases unmatched. CDR1 is MDHEN and CDR2 is SYDVKM in the germline V gene. DNA for the CDR3: TGTGCCAGCAGTCGGGCAGGGGGGTGGAATCAGCCCCAGCATTTT. It translates to CASSRAGGWNQPQHF.